The clone carrying this TCR beta chain has a single count. Its antigen is still unknown. Data came from immunoSEQ multiplex PCR; TCRdb stores just in-frame clones and leaves some out. The top ten hold under 0.75% of the sample, which has about 83,000 clones, 65% to 90% seen once. The sample comes from a study of OX40 agonist ivuxolimab in advanced cancers. Study summary: In this cohort, patients received ivuxolimab, an agonistic anti-OX40 (CD134) antibody. Three patients, one with hepatocellular carcinoma and two with cutaneous melanoma, responded partially. Broader study findings: Dose levels from 0.1 to 3.0 mg/kg saw CD4+ and CD8+ blood T cells expand clonally by week 6.

From germline, CDR1 is SGHTA and CDR2 FQGNSA. With V trimmed by 4 bases and J by 7 bases, 4 bases remained unmatched. The CDR3 sequence is 13 residues long. The V call is TRBV7-2, the J call TRBJ1-1; 9 nucleotides line up with TRBD1. The source of this sequence is an adult with an advanced solid tumor such as melanoma, head and neck, liver or kidney cancer. The sequenced sample was CD4+ or CD8+ T cells sorted from blood, obtained in a trial of the OX40 agonist ivuxolimab. The CDR3 reads CASSSYRGLEAFF. For the CDR3, the DNA is TGTGCCAGCAGCTCATACAGGGGGCTTGAAGCTTTCTTT.